This T cell receptor (beta chain) comes out of a study of radiation and T cells in renal cell carcinoma. General observations from the study: In blood, top tumor clones expanded by 2 weeks, shrinking by 4.

This clone was detected a few times. Antigen unknown. Time point reported: blood 2 weeks post-SBRT. Treatment meaning: 15 Gy SBRT to primary tumor, nephrectomy 4 weeks later. Sequencing was performed with immunoSEQ multiplex PCR; in TCRdb, only in-frame clones are kept and a portion is missing. The sample lists about 130,000 clones; around nine tenths were seen once. The source of this sequence is a woman in her sixties or seventies with renal cell carcinoma. Sequencing was performed on blood, taken from a patient whose treatment included radiotherapy and nephrectomy.

This CDR3 reads CASSIGQQQETQYF. CDR3 in DNA: TGTGCCAGTAGTATCGGACAGCAACAAGAGACCCAGTACTTC. This chain links TRBV19 with TRBJ2-5; a possible D gene is TRBD1 (6 bases). The V end was cut by 3 bases, the J end by 2 bases, with 10 bases between. Looked up from germline, CDR1 is LNHDA and CDR2 is SQIVND (reference sequence). CDR3 length: 14 residues.